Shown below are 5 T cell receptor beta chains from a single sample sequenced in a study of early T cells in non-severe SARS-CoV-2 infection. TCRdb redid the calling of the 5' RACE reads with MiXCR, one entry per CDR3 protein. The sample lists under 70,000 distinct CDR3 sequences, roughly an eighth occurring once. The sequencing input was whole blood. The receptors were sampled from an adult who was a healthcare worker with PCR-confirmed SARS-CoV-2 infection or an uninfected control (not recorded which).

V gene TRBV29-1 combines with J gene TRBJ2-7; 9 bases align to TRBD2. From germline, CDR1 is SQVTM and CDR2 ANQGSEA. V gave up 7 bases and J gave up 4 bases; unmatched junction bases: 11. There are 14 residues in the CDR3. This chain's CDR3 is CSASVAGAGYEQYF. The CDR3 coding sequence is TGCAGCGCGTCAGTAGCGGGAGCTGGGTACGAGCAGTACTTC.

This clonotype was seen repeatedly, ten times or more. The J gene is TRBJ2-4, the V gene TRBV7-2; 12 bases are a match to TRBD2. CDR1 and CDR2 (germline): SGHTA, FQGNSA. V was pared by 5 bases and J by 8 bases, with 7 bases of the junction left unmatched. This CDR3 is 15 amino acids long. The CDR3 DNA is TGTGCCAGCAGCCGTCGACTAGCGGGAGCGGACATTCAGTACTTC. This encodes CASSRRLAGADIQYF. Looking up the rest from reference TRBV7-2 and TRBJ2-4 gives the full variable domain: GAGVSQSPSNKVTEKGKDVELRCDPISGHTALYWYRQSLGQGLEFLIYFQGNSAPDKSGLPSDRFSAERTGGSVSTLTIQRTQQEDSAVYLCASSRRLAGADIQYFGAGTRLSVL.

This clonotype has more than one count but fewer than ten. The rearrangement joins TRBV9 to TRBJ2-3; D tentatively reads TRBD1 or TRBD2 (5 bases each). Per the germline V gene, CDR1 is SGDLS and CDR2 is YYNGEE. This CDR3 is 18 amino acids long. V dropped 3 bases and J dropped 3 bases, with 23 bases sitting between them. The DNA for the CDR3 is TGTGCCAGCAGCGCCAAGATCAAACCCGGGACGACTACAGATACGCAGTATTTT. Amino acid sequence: CASSAKIKPGTTTDTQYF.

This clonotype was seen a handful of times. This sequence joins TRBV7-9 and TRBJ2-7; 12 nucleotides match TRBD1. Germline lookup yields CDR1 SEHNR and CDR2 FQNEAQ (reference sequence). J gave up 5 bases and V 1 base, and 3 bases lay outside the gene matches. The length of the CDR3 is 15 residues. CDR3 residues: CASSLVGQGAHEQYF. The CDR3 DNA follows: TGTGCCAGCAGCTTAGTGGGACAGGGGGCCCACGAGCAGTACTTC.

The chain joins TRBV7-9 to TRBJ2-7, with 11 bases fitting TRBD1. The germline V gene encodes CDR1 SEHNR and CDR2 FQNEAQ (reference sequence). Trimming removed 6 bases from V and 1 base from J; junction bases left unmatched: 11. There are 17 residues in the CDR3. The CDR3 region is CASSNKAGTGGSYEQYF. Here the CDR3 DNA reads TGTGCCAGCAGTAATAAAGCCGGGACAGGGGGTTCCTACGAGCAGTACTTC.